These 10 T cell receptor beta chains were sequenced from one sample in a study of T cells in Graves' hyperthyroidism and ophthalmopathy. Amplified regions were TCR beta CDR3 sequences from RNA transcripts. With the HTBI primer set, the TCR CDR3 went through a first round of RT-PCR. TCRdb reprocessed the multiplex PCR reads via MiXCR and lists one record per CDR3 protein. The data show 490,000 or so distinct CDR3 sequences, about 20% seen once. The sequenced sample consisted of blood. These receptors originate from a woman aged 70-85 years with Graves' ophthalmopathy.

The rearrangement joins TRBV6-5 to TRBJ2-5; D ambiguous. V lost 6 bases and J lost 4, with 21 bases in between. From germline, CDR1 is MNHEY and CDR2 SVGAGI. The CDR3 extends over 16 amino acids. The CDR3 bases are TGTGCCAGCAGCCACTCTGTTGGCATAGGGCGAGAGACCCAGTACTTC. Residues: CASSHSVGIGRETQYF.

This clonotype was observed a few times. The rearrangement uses TRBV7-9 and TRBJ1-6; 7 bases line up with TRBD1. Trimming cost V 5 bases and J 4 bases; bases outside gene matches: 17. CDR1 and CDR2 from the germline V gene are SEHNR and FQNEAQ (reference sequence). CDR3 length: 19 residues. The CDR3: CASSALGGFRGGYNSPLHF. CDR3 sequence (DNA): TGTGCCAGCAGCGCCCTCGGCGGGTTCAGGGGGGGATATAATTCACCCCTCCACTTT.

V and J are TRBV15 and TRBJ2-5; tentative D call: TRBD2 (5 bases). V was cut by 8 bases and J by 2 bases, with 21 bases left in between. Germline CDR1 is LNHNV and CDR2 is YYDKDF (reference sequence). The CDR3 is made up of 16 amino acids. For the CDR3, the DNA is TGTGCCACCCTCTCCACGCGGGTAACGGAACAAGAGACCCAGTACTTC. Translated: CATLSTRVTEQETQYF.

There are many counts of this clonotype. The chain uses TRBV6-2 or TRBV6-3 and TRBJ2-7, with D possibly being TRBD2 (6 bases). CDR3 length: 14 amino acids. Germline assignment: CDR1 MNHEY and CDR2 SVGEGT. The ends were cut back, 7 bases at V and 3 bases at J, with 16 bases in the middle. The CDR3 sequence is CASTAGTASYEQYF. In DNA form, the CDR3 reads TGTGCCAGCACCGCGGGAACGGCAAGCTACGAGCAGTACTTC.

V and J are TRBV19 and TRBJ2-5; D uncertain. The ends were cut back, 10 bases at V and 2 bases at J, with 14 bases in the middle. This CDR3 spans 13 amino acids. Germline V gene sequence: CDR1 LNHDA, CDR2 SQIVND (reference sequence). The CDR3 region has the DNA TGTGCCACCTCGTGGGCAAATCAAGAGACCCAGTACTTC. Its protein is CATSWANQETQYF. Together with reference TRBV19 and TRBJ2-5, the CDR3 gives the full variable domain: DGGITQSPKYLFRKEGQNVTLSCEQNLNHDAMYWYRQDPGQGLRLIYYSQIVNDFQKGDIAEGYSVSREKKESFPLTVTSAQKNPTAFYLCATSWANQETQYFGPGTRLLVL.

This clonotype was detected only a few times. The rearrangement links TRBV7-2 to TRBJ2-7; tentatively, D is TRBD2 (5 bases). This CDR3 spans 18 amino acids. The V end was cut by 5 bases, the J end by 0 bases, with 23 bases between. CDR1 and CDR2 from the germline V gene are SGHTA and FQGNSA. Here the CDR3 DNA reads TGTGCCAGCAGCCCCTTCCGGCAGCGGAGATTCAGCTCCTACGAGCAGTACTTC. Translating it yields CASSPFRQRRFSSYEQYF.

This clonotype was found a few times. V usage is TRBV2 and J usage is TRBJ1-1; TRBD1 might be the D (6 bases). V was pared by 4 bases and J by 0 bases, with 15 bases between. Germline V gene sequence: CDR1 SNHLY, CDR2 FYNNEI. The CDR3 spans 16 residues. Here the CDR3 reads CASSGDLGALNTEAFF. The DNA of the CDR3 is TGTGCCAGCAGTGGGGATTTGGGGGCTCTGAACACTGAAGCTTTCTTT. Based on the CDR3 plus reference TRBV2 and TRBJ1-1, the full variable domain is EPEVTQTPSHQVTQMGQEVILRCVPISNHLYFYWYRQILGQKVEFLVSFYNNEISEKSEIFDDQFSVERPDGSNFTLKIRSTKLEDSAMYFCASSGDLGALNTEAFFGQGTRLTVV.

The chain employs TRBV18 and TRBJ1-1; the match to TRBD1 covers 9 bases. The CDR3 has 14 amino acids. In germline, CDR1 is KGHSH, CDR2 LQKENI. The V and J ends lost 4 bases and 7 bases, in that order; junction bases with no gene match: 7. The CDR3 nucleotides are TGTGCCAGCTCACTCAAAACAGGGGGCGTTGAAGCTTTCTTT. Its protein is CASSLKTGGVEAFF.

V is TRBV6-1 and J is TRBJ2-1; TRBD2 matches at 13 bases. The CDR3 runs to 14 residues. From germline, CDR1 is MNHNS and CDR2 SASEGT. After removal of 6 bases from V and 6 bases from J, the junction contained 2 bases not matched to a gene. The CDR3, as DNA: TGTGCCAGCAGAACTAGCGGGAGGGCCAATGAGCAGTTCTTC. Its translation: CASRTSGRANEQFF.

There are many counts of this clonotype. The J gene is TRBJ1-5, the V gene TRBV28; D is ambiguous. Per the germline V gene, CDR1 is MDHEN and CDR2 is SYDVKM. This CDR3 is 15 amino acids long. V was pared by 3 bases and J by 1 base, with 10 bases between. CDR3 coding DNA: TGTGCCAGCAGTTTGGAGGGCCCGAGCAATCAGCCCCAGCATTTT. As protein: CASSLEGPSNQPQHF.